A selection of T cell receptor beta chains follows, all from one sample in a study. TCRdb recomputed calls from the RT-PCR reads with MiXCR, one row per CDR3 protein. Among around 700,000 distinct CDR3 sequences listed, approximately 15% were seen once. Material for sequencing was memory CD4+ T cells from blood. These receptor sequences come from a female donor in good health, serving as a healthy control. The CDR3 runs from the conserved cysteine through the conserved F or W. A D gene is named only where the DNA matches it firmly. Clone sizes are given selectively: once, few, many, or a class where the clone is expanded.

j_gene: TRBJ1-1; d_gene: NA; v_gene: TRBV19; abundance: NA; CDR3nt: TGTGCCAGTAGTACAGGCCGACAGCTCTTGAACACTGAAGCTTTCTTT; CDR3aa: CASSTGRQLLNTEAFF
j_gene: TRBJ1-1; d_gene: NA; v_gene: TRBV20-1; abundance: few; CDR3nt: TGCAGTGCTAGTTCAGGGGACACTGAAGCTTTCTTT; CDR3aa: CSASSGDTEAFF
j_gene: TRBJ2-2; d_gene: NA; v_gene: TRBV12-3/TRBV12-4; abundance: few; CDR3nt: TGTGCCAGCAGCTCAAGGGTGGTCGGGGAGCTGTTTTTT; CDR3aa: CASSSRVVGELFF
j_gene: TRBJ2-2; d_gene: NA; v_gene: TRBV10-3; abundance: many; CDR3nt: TGTGCCATCAGTGAAATTAACACCGGGGAGCTGTTTTTT; CDR3aa: CAISEINTGELFF
j_gene: TRBJ1-2; d_gene: NA; v_gene: TRBV7-8; abundance: NA; CDR3nt: TGTGCCAGCAGCTTAGGGGGATGGGCCCATGGCTACACCTTC; CDR3aa: CASSLGGWAHGYTF
j_gene: TRBJ2-1; d_gene: TRBD1; v_gene: TRBV11-1; abundance: few; CDR3nt: TGTGCCAGCAGCCCCCGGGACAGAGGGGATTATGAGCAGTTCTTC; CDR3aa: CASSPRDRGDYEQFF
j_gene: TRBJ2-5; d_gene: TRBD2; v_gene: TRBV5-1; abundance: few; CDR3nt: TGCGCCAGCAGAGCGGGAGGGCAAGAGACCCAGTACTTC; CDR3aa: CASRAGGQETQYF
j_gene: TRBJ1-1; d_gene: TRBD1; v_gene: TRBV28; abundance: once; CDR3nt: TGTGCCAGCAGTTTCGCACTCTCGACGCAGACAGGGAAAGCTTTCTTT; CDR3aa: CASSFALSTQTGKAFF
j_gene: TRBJ2-2; d_gene: TRBD1; v_gene: TRBV15; abundance: many; CDR3nt: TGTGCCACCAGCAGAGATCATGTGGGGACAGGGAAATTCGGCGGGGAGCTGTTTTTT; CDR3aa: CATSRDHVGTGKFGGELFF
j_gene: TRBJ1-3; d_gene: NA; v_gene: TRBV12-3/TRBV12-4; abundance: few; CDR3nt: TGTGCCAGCAGTTTACGACTCGGAACTGGAAACACCATATATTTT; CDR3aa: CASSLRLGTGNTIYF
j_gene: TRBJ1-1; d_gene: NA; v_gene: TRBV14; abundance: NA; CDR3nt: TGTGCCAGCAGCCAACAACACGGCACTGAAGCTTTCTTT; CDR3aa: CASSQQHGTEAFF
j_gene: TRBJ2-3; d_gene: TRBD2; v_gene: TRBV19; abundance: NA; CDR3nt: TGTGCCAGTAGTATAAAAGCGGGGGGGCCAGATACGCAGTATTTT; CDR3aa: CASSIKAGGPDTQYF
j_gene: TRBJ1-1; d_gene: NA; v_gene: TRBV20-1; abundance: NA; CDR3nt: TGCAGGGGGGGTGGAAGGGGCTCGGAAGCTCTCTTT; CDR3aa: CRGGGRGSEALF
j_gene: TRBJ1-5; d_gene: NA; v_gene: TRBV7-2; abundance: NA; CDR3nt: TGTGCCAGCAGCTTATTTCCTCCTGGGTTAGGTCAGCCCCAGCATTTT; CDR3aa: CASSLFPPGLGQPQHF
j_gene: TRBJ2-1; d_gene: TRBD2; v_gene: TRBV7-2; abundance: many; CDR3nt: TGTGCCAGCAGCCAGGGACTAGCGGGGGTCTACAATGAGCAGTTCTTC; CDR3aa: CASSQGLAGVYNEQFF
j_gene: TRBJ2-5; d_gene: NA; v_gene: TRBV10-2; abundance: few; CDR3nt: TGCGCCAGCAGGAAGCGGCCTCAAGAGACCCAGTACTTC; CDR3aa: CASRKRPQETQYF
j_gene: TRBJ2-4; d_gene: NA; v_gene: TRBV12-3/TRBV12-4; abundance: NA; CDR3nt: TGTGCCAGCAGTTTCCCACGGAACATTCAGTACTTC; CDR3aa: CASSFPRNIQYF
j_gene: TRBJ2-1; d_gene: TRBD2; v_gene: TRBV7-2; abundance: few; CDR3nt: TGTGCCAGCAGCTTTCAAAGCGGGACTGAGCAGTTCTTC; CDR3aa: CASSFQSGTEQFF
j_gene: TRBJ1-4; d_gene: NA; v_gene: TRBV7-9; abundance: few; CDR3nt: TGTGCCAGTTCGACCCCGGGGGGTGAAAAACTGTTTTTT; CDR3aa: CASSTPGGEKLFF
j_gene: TRBJ1-5; d_gene: NA; v_gene: TRBV7-9; abundance: few; CDR3nt: TGTGCCAGCAGCACCATCAATCAGCCCCAGCATTTT; CDR3aa: CASSTINQPQHF
j_gene: TRBJ2-1; d_gene: NA; v_gene: TRBV24-1; abundance: few; CDR3nt: TGTGCCACCGCGGGGGCGGGAACCTACAATGAGCAGTTCTTC; CDR3aa: CATAGAGTYNEQFF
j_gene: TRBJ2-7; d_gene: TRBD2; v_gene: TRBV20-1; abundance: few; CDR3nt: TGCAGTGCAGCGACTAGCGGGAGGGCCCCTTACGAGCAGTACTTC; CDR3aa: CSAATSGRAPYEQYF
j_gene: TRBJ1-3; d_gene: NA; v_gene: TRBV15; abundance: few; CDR3nt: TGTGCCACCAGCAGAGATAGTGGGACAACTGGAAACACCATATATTTT; CDR3aa: CATSRDSGTTGNTIYF
j_gene: TRBJ2-3; d_gene: TRBD1; v_gene: TRBV7-2; abundance: few; CDR3nt: TGTGCCAGCAGCTTCGGACAGGGGAACACAGATACGCAGTATTTT; CDR3aa: CASSFGQGNTDTQYF
j_gene: TRBJ2-7; d_gene: TRBD2; v_gene: TRBV27; abundance: few; CDR3nt: TGTGCCAGCAGTTCTCGACTAGCGGCCTCCTACGAGCAGTACTTC; CDR3aa: CASSSRLAASYEQYF
j_gene: TRBJ2-1; d_gene: TRBD1; v_gene: TRBV27; abundance: few; CDR3nt: TGTGCCAGCAGTTTATCGCGTGGACAGGGCGGTCTACCTCGGCAGTTCTTC; CDR3aa: CASSLSRGQGGLPRQFF